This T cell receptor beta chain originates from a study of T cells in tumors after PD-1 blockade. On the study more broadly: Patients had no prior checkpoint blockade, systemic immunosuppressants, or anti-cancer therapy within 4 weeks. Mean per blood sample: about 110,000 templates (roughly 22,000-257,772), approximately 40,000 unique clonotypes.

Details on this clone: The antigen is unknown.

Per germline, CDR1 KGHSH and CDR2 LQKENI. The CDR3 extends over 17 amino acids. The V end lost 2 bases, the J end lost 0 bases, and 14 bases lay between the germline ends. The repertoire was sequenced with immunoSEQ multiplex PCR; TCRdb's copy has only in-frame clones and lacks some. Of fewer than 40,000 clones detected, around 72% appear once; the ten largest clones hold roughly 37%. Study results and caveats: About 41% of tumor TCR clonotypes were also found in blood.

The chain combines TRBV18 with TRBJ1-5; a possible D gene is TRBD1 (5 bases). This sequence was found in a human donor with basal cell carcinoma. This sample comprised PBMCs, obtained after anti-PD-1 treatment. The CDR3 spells CASSPVGRGLSNQPQHF. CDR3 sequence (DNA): TGTGCCAGCTCACCAGTGGGTCGGGGACTTAGCAATCAGCCCCAGCATTTT.